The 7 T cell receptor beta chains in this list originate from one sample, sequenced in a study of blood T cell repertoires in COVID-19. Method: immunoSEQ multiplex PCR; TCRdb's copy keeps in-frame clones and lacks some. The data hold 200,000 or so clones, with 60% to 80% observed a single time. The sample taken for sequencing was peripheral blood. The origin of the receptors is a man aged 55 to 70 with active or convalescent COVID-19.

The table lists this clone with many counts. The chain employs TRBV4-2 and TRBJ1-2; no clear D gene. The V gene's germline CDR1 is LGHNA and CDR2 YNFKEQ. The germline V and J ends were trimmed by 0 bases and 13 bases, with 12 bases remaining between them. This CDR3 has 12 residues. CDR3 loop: CASSQDRYERTF. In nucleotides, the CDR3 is TGTGCCAGCAGCCAAGATCGCTACGAGCGCACCTTC.

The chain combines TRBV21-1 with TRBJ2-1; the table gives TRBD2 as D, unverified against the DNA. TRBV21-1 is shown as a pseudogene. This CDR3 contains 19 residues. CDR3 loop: CASSKAGETIESPHNEQFF. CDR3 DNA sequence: TGTGCCAGCAGCAAAGCGGGAGAGACAATAGAATCCCCCCACAATGAGCAGTTCTTC.

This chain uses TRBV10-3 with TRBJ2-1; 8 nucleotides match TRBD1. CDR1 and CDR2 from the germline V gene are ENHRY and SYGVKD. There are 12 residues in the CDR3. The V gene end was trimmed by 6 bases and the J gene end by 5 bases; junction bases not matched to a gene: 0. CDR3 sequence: CAIRTGDNEQFF. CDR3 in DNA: TGTGCCATCAGGACAGGGGACAATGAGCAGTTCTTC.

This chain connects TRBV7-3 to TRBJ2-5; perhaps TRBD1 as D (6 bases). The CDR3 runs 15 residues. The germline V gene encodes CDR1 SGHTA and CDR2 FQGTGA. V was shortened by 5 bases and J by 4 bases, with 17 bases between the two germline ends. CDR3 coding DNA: TGTGCCAGCAGCCGGGAAGGGAGAGGGGGAGAGACCCAGTACTTC. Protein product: CASSREGRGGETQYF.

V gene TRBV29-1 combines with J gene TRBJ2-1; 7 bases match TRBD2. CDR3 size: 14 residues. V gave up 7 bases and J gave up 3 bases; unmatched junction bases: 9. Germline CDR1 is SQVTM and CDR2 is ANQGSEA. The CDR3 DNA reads TGCAGCGGGGGCAGCGGGAATCGCTACAATGAGCAGTTCTTC. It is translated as CSGGSGNRYNEQFF.

CDR3: CASSYGQGARETQYF. CDR3 sequence (DNA): TGTGCCAGCAGTTACGGACAGGGGGCCCGTGAGACCCAGTACTTC. V and J are TRBV6-5 and TRBJ2-5, with 11 bases identical to TRBD1. Germline V gene lookup returns CDR1 MNHEY and CDR2 SVGAGI. J lost 5 bases, V lost 2 bases, and 4 bases had no gene match. The length of the CDR3 is 15 residues.

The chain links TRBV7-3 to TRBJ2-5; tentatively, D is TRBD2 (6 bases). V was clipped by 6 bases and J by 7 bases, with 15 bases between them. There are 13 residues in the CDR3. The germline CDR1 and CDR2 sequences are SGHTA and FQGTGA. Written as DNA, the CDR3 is TGTGCCAGCAGTTGGGACTCTCCGGGGACCCAGTACTTC. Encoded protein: CASSWDSPGTQYF.